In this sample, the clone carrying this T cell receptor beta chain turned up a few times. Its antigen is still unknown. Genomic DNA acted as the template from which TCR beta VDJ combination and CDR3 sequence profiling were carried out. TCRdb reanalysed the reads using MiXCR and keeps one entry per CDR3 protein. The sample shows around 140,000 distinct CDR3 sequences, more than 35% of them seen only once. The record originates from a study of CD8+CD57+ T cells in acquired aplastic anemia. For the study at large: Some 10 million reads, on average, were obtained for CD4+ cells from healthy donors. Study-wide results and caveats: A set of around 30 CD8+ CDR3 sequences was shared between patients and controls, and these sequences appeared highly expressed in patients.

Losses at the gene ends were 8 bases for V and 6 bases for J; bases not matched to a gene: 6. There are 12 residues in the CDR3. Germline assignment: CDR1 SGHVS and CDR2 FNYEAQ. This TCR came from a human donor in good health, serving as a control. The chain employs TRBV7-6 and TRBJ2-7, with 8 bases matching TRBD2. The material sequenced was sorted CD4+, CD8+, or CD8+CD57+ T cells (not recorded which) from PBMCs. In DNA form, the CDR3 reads TGTGCCAGCCAAAGCGGGGGTGGCGAGCAGTACTTC. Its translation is CASQSGGGEQYF.